What follows describes a single T cell receptor (beta chain). The data stem from a study of blood T cell repertoires in COVID-19. In the study overall: PBMCs, B-cell-depleted T cells, or T cells provided the cDNA or gDNA that made up the material.

Individuals aged about 18 to 89 years were recruited from fewer than 30 US areas. Cohorts were assigned according to the clinical history that participants reported. Assay used: immunoSEQ multiplex PCR; TCRdb lists only in-frame clones, some missing. The sample consists of about 240,000 clones, approximately 86% of them appearing once. CDR3 size: 15 residues. Trimming took 2 bases from V and 0 from J, leaving 9 bases between them. CDR1 SGHDT and CDR2 YYEEEE come from the germline V gene. The chain recombines TRBV5-6 with TRBJ2-4, with D hard to call. This sequence originates from a woman aged 40 to 55 with acute COVID-19. The sequencing input was PBMCs or T cells enriched from blood (not recorded which). The CDR3 loop is CASSFNSLAKNIQYF. CDR3 DNA: TGTGCCAGCAGCTTTAACAGTCTAGCCAAAAACATTCAGTACTTC.